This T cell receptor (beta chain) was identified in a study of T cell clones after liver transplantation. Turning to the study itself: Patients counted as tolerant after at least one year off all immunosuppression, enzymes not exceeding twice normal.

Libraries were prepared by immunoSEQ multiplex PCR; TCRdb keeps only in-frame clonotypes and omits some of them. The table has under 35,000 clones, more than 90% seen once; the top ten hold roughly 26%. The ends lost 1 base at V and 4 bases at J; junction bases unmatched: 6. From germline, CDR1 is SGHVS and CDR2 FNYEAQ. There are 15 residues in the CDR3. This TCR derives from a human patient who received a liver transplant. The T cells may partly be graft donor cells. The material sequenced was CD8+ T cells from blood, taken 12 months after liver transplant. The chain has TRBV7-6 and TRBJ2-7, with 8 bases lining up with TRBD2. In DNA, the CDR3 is TGTGCCAGCAGCTTAGAAATAGCGGGAACATACGAGCAGTACTTC. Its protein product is CASSLEIAGTYEQYF.